A selection of T cell receptor beta chains follows, all from one sample in a study of shared clonotypes between healthy human individuals. Sequencing was performed with immunoSEQ multiplex PCR; in TCRdb, only in-frame clones are kept and a portion is missing. The top ten clones hold about 0.39% of a sample with about 2.4 million clones, 80% to 95% of them seen once. Sample: naive CD4+ T cells from PBMCs. The receptors come from a man in his late teens or twenties in good health. Some clones in this sample may be carry-over from other donors' samples. The CDR3 runs from the conserved cysteine through the conserved F or W. The D gene is left open where the match is weak.

d_call: -; j_call: TRBJ2-7; v_call: TRBV28; cdr3_nt: TGTGCCAGCAGTTCCCCCGGACTGGGCTCCTACGAGCAGTACTTC; cdr3_aa: CASSSPGLGSYEQYF
d_call: TRBD2; j_call: TRBJ2-1; v_call: TRBV9; cdr3_nt: TGTGCCAGCAGCGCCTTAGCGGGACTGGGCTACAATGAGCAGTTCTTC; cdr3_aa: CASSALAGLGYNEQFF
d_call: -; j_call: TRBJ2-7; v_call: TRBV7-2; cdr3_nt: TGTGCCAGCAGCTCGCGCCGGAGCGAGCAGTACTTC; cdr3_aa: CASSSRRSEQYF
d_call: TRBD1; j_call: TRBJ2-7; v_call: TRBV9; cdr3_nt: TGTGCCAGCAGCCTCGGGACAGGGAACTACGAGCAGTACTTC; cdr3_aa: CASSLGTGNYEQYF
d_call: -; j_call: TRBJ1-1; v_call: TRBV11-3; cdr3_nt: TGTGCCAGCAGCGATGACGGAAACACTGAAGCTTTCTTT; cdr3_aa: CASSDDGNTEAFF
d_call: -; j_call: TRBJ1-2; v_call: TRBV25-1; cdr3_nt: TGTGCCAGCAGAAAATCCGGGACGGACTATGGCTACACCTTC; cdr3_aa: CASRKSGTDYGYTF
d_call: -; j_call: TRBJ1-1; v_call: TRBV28; cdr3_nt: TGTGCCAGCACGAGGCAGGGGAACACTGAAGCTTTCTTT; cdr3_aa: CASTRQGNTEAFF
d_call: -; j_call: TRBJ1-1; v_call: TRBV29-1; cdr3_nt: TGCAGCGTTAGAGAGGGTGGGGAGGCCACTGAAGCTTTCTTT; cdr3_aa: CSVREGGEATEAFF
d_call: -; j_call: TRBJ2-7; v_call: TRBV11-3; cdr3_nt: TGTGCCAGCAGCATTGACGGCGGGGAGCAGTACTTC; cdr3_aa: CASSIDGGEQYF
d_call: -; j_call: TRBJ2-1; v_call: TRBV2; cdr3_nt: TGTGCCAGCAGGCTGAAGGAGCAGTTCTTC; cdr3_aa: CASRLKEQFF
d_call: -; j_call: TRBJ2-1; v_call: TRBV10-3; cdr3_nt: TGTGCCATCAGTGAGGGTGGAAGGAGCGTTTGGTTCTTC; cdr3_aa: CAISEGGRSVWFF
d_call: -; j_call: TRBJ1-2; v_call: TRBV5-1; cdr3_nt: TGCGCCAGCAGTTTCGCGGGGTATGCCTATGGCTACACCTTC; cdr3_aa: CASSFAGYAYGYTF
d_call: TRBD1; j_call: TRBJ1-1; v_call: TRBV5-5; cdr3_nt: TGTGCCAGCAGCTTGGACGACAGGGGTATCACTGAAGCTTTCTTT; cdr3_aa: CASSLDDRGITEAFF
d_call: TRBD2; j_call: TRBJ2-4; v_call: TRBV11-2; cdr3_nt: TGTGCCAGCAGCTTAGCGGGACTAGCTCTTAAAAACATTCAGTACTTC; cdr3_aa: CASSLAGLALKNIQYF
d_call: TRBD2; j_call: TRBJ2-7; v_call: TRBV7-9; cdr3_nt: TGTGCCAGCAGCTTACTGGGAGGGTCCTACGAGCAGTACTTC; cdr3_aa: CASSLLGGSYEQYF
d_call: -; j_call: TRBJ2-7; v_call: TRBV7-2; cdr3_nt: TGTGCCAGCAGCGCCATGGGCCCCAAGGCCTCCTACGAGCAGTACTTC; cdr3_aa: CASSAMGPKASYEQYF
d_call: -; j_call: TRBJ2-1; v_call: TRBV5-1; cdr3_nt: TGCGCCAGCAGCCTCGGACTCGGGGGAACCTACAATGAGCAGTTCTTC; cdr3_aa: CASSLGLGGTYNEQFF
d_call: -; j_call: TRBJ2-1; v_call: TRBV13; cdr3_nt: TGTGCCAGCAGCTACCGAAATGAGCAGTTCTTC; cdr3_aa: CASSYRNEQFF
d_call: -; j_call: TRBJ1-1; v_call: TRBV5-8; cdr3_nt: TGTGCCAGCAGCTTGAGACCGGGACGCCTAGGGGGTGGCACTGAAGCTTTCTTT; cdr3_aa: CASSLRPGRLGGGTEAFF
d_call: TRBD1; j_call: TRBJ2-5; v_call: TRBV7-2; cdr3_nt: TGTGCCAGCAGCCGGGCCGGGACAGGAAAAGAGACCCAGTACTTC; cdr3_aa: CASSRAGTGKETQYF
d_call: -; j_call: TRBJ2-3; v_call: TRBV28; cdr3_nt: TGTGCCAGCACTCTAAGGGGGGGTACCACAGATACGCAGTATTTT; cdr3_aa: CASTLRGGTTDTQYF
d_call: -; j_call: TRBJ2-1; v_call: TRBV4-2; cdr3_nt: TGTGCCAGCAGCCAAGGGGGCGCGTACAATGAGCAGTTCTTC; cdr3_aa: CASSQGGAYNEQFF
d_call: TRBD1; j_call: TRBJ1-3; v_call: TRBV19; cdr3_nt: TGTGCCAGTAGTGTACTGGACAGGAGCTTCTCTGGAAACACCATATATTTT; cdr3_aa: CASSVLDRSFSGNTIYF
d_call: -; j_call: TRBJ1-2; v_call: TRBV9; cdr3_nt: TGTGCCAGCAGCGCCGGCGTTTCGGGGGTCGGCTACACCTTC; cdr3_aa: CASSAGVSGVGYTF
d_call: -; j_call: TRBJ2-3; v_call: TRBV21-1; cdr3_nt: TGTGCCAGCAGCAATCTCTCGGCAGCGGGAGTCGGGTCCACAGATACGCAGTATTTT; cdr3_aa: CASSNLSAAGVGSTDTQYF
d_call: TRBD2; j_call: TRBJ2-1; v_call: TRBV7-9; cdr3_nt: TGTGCCAGCAGCGCTACTAGCGGGGAACACAATGAGCAGTTCTTC; cdr3_aa: CASSATSGEHNEQFF
d_call: TRBD1; j_call: TRBJ1-5; v_call: TRBV29-1; cdr3_nt: TGCAGCGCGCGTACCGGGACAGGGGAGAATCAGCCCCAGCATTTT; cdr3_aa: CSARTGTGENQPQHF
d_call: TRBD1; j_call: TRBJ2-4; v_call: TRBV2; cdr3_nt: TGTGCCATTGGGGACAGCTGGGACATTCAGTACTTC; cdr3_aa: CAIGDSWDIQYF
d_call: -; j_call: TRBJ2-1; v_call: TRBV29-1; cdr3_nt: TGCAGCGTTGCTGGCCGGGACCCTACCTACAATGAGCAGTTCTTC; cdr3_aa: CSVAGRDPTYNEQFF
d_call: -; j_call: TRBJ2-1; v_call: TRBV7-2; cdr3_nt: TGTGCCAGCAATAGCGGAGGCCCTCGTGTACGCTCCTACAATGAGCAGTTCTTC; cdr3_aa: CASNSGGPRVRSYNEQFF